This T cell receptor (beta chain) was recovered during a study of CD8 T cells in ankylosing spondylitis. The CDR3 length is 11 residues. V was trimmed by 8 bases and J by 3 bases, leaving 8 bases between them. CDR1 is MDHEN and CDR2 is SYDVKM in the germline V gene. The study, taken as a whole, reports: Typical of ankylosing spondylitis blood, it appeared, was a TCR beta motif of several highly homologous variants.

TCRdb recomputed calls from the 5' RACE reads with MiXCR, one row per CDR3 protein. The table has about 150,000 distinct CDR3 sequences, around a third seen once. This clonotype was seen many times. Its specificity is unknown. Material for sequencing was synovial fluid, either unsorted or a sorted T cell fraction (not recorded which). This receptor was identified in a male donor with ankylosing spondylitis. The rearrangement joins TRBV28 to TRBJ2-7; D unresolved. The CDR3 region has the DNA TGTGCCAGCTCTGGAAACTACGAGCAGTACTTC. It translates to CASSGNYEQYF. Full variable domain (outside the CDR3, taken from reference TRBV28 and TRBJ2-7): DVKVTQSSRYLVKRTGEKVFLECVQDMDHENMFWYRQDPGLGLRLIYFSYDVKMKEKGDIPEGYSVSREKKERFSLILESASTNQTSMYLCASSGNYEQYFGPGTRLTVT.